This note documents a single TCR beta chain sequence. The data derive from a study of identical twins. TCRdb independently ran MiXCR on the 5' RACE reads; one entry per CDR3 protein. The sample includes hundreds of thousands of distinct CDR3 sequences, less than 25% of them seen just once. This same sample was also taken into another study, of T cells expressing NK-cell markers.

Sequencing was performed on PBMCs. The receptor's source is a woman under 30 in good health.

CDR3 sequence: CASSLAAGGTEAFF. CDR3 DNA sequence: TGTGCCAGCAGCTTAGCGGCAGGGGGTACTGAAGCTTTCTTT. The chain couples TRBV11-2 to TRBJ1-1; TRBD1 matches 7 bases. After removal of 1 base from V and 5 bases from J, the junction contained 4 bases not matched to a gene. Germline-derived CDR1 and CDR2 are SGHAT and FQNNGV. The CDR3 consists of 14 residues. Full variable domain (rest looked up from reference TRBV11-2 and TRBJ1-1): EAGVAQSPRYKIIEKRQSVAFWCNPISGHATLYWYQQILGQGPKLLIQFQNNGVVDDSQLPKDRFSAERLKGVDSTLKIQPAKLEDSAVYLCASSLAAGGTEAFFGQGTRLTVV.